What follows are 3 T cell receptor beta chains derived from one specimen sequenced in a study of blood T cell repertoires in COVID-19. Libraries were prepared by immunoSEQ multiplex PCR; TCRdb keeps only in-frame clonotypes and omits some of them. The data hold tens of thousands of clones, with roughly four fifths observed a single time. Sample: peripheral blood. The receptor set was obtained from a man aged 60 to 69 with acute or convalescent COVID-19.

The chain joins TRBV6-6 to TRBJ2-1; D may be TRBD1 (5 bases). Germline CDR1 is MNHNY and CDR2 is SVGAGI (reference sequence). Trimming cost V 8 bases and J 2 bases, with 7 bases left between them. This CDR3 is 12 amino acids long. The CDR3 loop reads CASGATYNEQFF. CDR3 in DNA: TGTGCCAGCGGGGCTACCTACAATGAGCAGTTCTTC.

The chain joins TRBV18 to TRBJ1-1, with TRBD1 as a possible D gene (6 bases). V lost 3 bases and J lost 0, with 11 bases in between. CDR3 size: 15 residues. In germline, CDR1 is KGHSH, CDR2 LQKENI. The CDR3 DNA is TGTGCCAGCTCACCTATGGACAGACTGAACACTGAAGCTTTCTTT. This encodes CASSPMDRLNTEAFF.

V gene TRBV13 combines with J gene TRBJ2-1; the D is unclear. CDR1 is PRHDT and CDR2 is FYEKMQ in the germline V gene (reference sequence). The CDR3 has 12 amino acids. V dropped 2 bases and J dropped 8 bases, with 7 bases sitting between them. The chain's CDR3 is CASSLRGDEQFF. In DNA form, the CDR3 reads TGTGCCAGCAGCTTAAGAGGAGATGAGCAGTTCTTC.